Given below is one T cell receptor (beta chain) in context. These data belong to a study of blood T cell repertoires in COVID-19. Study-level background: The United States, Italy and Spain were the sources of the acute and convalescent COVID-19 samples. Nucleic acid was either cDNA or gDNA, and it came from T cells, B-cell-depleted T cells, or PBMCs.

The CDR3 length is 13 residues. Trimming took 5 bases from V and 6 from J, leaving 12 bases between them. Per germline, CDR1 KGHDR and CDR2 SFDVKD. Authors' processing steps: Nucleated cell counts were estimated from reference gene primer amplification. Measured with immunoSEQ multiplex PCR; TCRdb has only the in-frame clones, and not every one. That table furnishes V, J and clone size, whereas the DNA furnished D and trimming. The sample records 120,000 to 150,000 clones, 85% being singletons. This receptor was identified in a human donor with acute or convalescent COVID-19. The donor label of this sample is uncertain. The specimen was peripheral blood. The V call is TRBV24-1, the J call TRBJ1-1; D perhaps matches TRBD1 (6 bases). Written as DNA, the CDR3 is TGTGCCACCAGTGGAGGGGGGGGGTCTGAAGCTTTCTTT. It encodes CATSGGGGSEAFF.